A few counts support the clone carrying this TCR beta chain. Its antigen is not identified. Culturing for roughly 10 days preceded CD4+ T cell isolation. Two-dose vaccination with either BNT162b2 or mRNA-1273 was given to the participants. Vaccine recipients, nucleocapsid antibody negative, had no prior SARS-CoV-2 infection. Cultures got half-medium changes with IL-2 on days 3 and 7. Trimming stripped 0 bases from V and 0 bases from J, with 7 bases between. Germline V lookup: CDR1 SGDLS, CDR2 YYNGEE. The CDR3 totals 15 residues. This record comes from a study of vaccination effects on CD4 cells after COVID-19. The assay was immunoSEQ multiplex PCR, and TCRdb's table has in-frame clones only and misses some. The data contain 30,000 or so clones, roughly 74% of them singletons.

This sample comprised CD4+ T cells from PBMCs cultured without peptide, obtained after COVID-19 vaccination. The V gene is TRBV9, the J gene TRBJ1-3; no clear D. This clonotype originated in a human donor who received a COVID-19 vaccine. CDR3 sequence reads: CASSVVPNSGNTIYF. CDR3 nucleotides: TGTGCCAGCAGCGTAGTACCCAACTCTGGAAACACCATATATTTT.